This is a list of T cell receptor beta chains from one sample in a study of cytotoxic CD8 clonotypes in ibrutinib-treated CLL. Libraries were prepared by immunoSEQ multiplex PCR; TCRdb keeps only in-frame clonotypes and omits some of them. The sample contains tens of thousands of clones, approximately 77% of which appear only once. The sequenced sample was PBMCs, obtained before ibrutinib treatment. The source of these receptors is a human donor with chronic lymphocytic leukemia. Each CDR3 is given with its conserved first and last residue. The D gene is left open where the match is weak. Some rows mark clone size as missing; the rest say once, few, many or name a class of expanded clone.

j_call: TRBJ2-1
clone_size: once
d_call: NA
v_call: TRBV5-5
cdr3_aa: CASSPLIPPSYNEQFF
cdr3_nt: TGTGCCAGCAGTCCACTAATCCCCCCCTCCTACAATGAGCAGTTCTTC

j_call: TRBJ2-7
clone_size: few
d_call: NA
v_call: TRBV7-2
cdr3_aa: CASSSTLRDEQYF
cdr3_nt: TGTGCCAGCAGCTCAACTCTCAGGGACGAGCAGTACTTC

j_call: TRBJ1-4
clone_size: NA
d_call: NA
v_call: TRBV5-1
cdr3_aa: CASSSGSHNEKLFF
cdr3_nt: TGCGCCAGCAGCTCCGGGTCCCACAATGAAAAACTGTTTTTT

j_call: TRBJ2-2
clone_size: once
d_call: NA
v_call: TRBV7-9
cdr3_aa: CASSPPGVRGGELFF
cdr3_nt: TGTGCCAGCAGCCCTCCTGGGGTTAGAGGCGGGGAGCTGTTTTTT

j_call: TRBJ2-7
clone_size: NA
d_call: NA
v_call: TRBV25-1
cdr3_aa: CASSESQGATREQYF
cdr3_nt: TGTGCCAGCAGTGAATCGCAGGGAGCAACAAGGGAGCAGTACTTC

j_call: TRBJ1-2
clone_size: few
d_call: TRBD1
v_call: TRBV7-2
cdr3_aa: CASSLVGQGNYGYTF
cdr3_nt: TGTGCCAGCAGCTTGGTGGGACAGGGAAACTATGGCTACACCTTC

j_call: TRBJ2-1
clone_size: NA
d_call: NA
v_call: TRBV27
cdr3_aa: CASRLNYNEQFF
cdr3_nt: TGTGCCAGCAGGCTAAACTACAATGAGCAGTTCTTC

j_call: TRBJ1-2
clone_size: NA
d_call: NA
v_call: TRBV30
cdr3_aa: CAWSVRGLYGYTF
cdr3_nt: TGTGCCTGGAGTGTACGAGGGCTCTATGGCTACACCTTC

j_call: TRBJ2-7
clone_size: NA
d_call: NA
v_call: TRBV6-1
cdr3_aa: CASSRQEGPYEQYF
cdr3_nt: TGTGCCAGCAGCAGACAGGAGGGCCCCTACGAGCAGTACTTC

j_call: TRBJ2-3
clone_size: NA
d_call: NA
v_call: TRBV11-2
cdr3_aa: CAGASRPDTQYF
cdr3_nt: TGTGCCGGGGCCTCGCGCCCAGATACGCAGTATTTT

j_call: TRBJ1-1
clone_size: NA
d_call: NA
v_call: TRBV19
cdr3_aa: CASSLGTEAFF
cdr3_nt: TGTGCCAGTAGTCTAGGGACAGAAGCTTTCTTT

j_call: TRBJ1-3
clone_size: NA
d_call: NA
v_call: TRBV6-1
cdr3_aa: CASSELTGAGNTIYF
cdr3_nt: TGTGCCAGCAGTGAATTGACGGGGGCTGGAAACACCATATATTTT

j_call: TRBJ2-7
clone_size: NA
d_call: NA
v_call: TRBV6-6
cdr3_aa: CASSYSRQGRNEQYF
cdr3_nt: TGTGCCAGCAGTTACTCCCGGCAGGGGAGGAACGAGCAGTACTTC